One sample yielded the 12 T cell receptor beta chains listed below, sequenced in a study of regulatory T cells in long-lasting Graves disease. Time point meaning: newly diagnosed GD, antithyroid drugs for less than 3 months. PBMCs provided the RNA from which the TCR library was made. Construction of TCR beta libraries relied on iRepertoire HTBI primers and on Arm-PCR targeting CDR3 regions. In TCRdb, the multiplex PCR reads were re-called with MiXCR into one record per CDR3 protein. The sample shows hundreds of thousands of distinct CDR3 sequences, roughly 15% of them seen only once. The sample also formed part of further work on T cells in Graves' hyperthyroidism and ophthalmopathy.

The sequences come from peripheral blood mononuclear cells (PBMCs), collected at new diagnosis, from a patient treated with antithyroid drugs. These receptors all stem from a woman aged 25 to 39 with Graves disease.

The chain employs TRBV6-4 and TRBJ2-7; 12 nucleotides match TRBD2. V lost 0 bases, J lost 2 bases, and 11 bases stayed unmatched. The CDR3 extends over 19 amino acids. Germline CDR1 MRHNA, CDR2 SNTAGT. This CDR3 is CASSDSGRTSGKEAYEQYF. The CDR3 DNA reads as TGTGCCAGCAGTGACTCAGGTCGGACTAGCGGGAAGGAAGCCTACGAGCAGTACTTC.

Here the CDR3 reads CASSQGARVSFPYNEQFF. DNA for the CDR3: TGCGCCAGCAGCCAAGGGGCCAGGGTGAGTTTTCCCTACAATGAGCAGTTCTTC. The rearrangement uses TRBV4-1 and TRBJ2-1, with D perhaps TRBD1 (5 bases). The CDR3 covers 18 residues. Germline V gives CDR1 MGHRA, CDR2 YSYEKL. V was clipped by 1 base and J by 2 bases, with 18 bases between them.

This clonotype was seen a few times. In nucleotides, the CDR3 is TGTGCCAGCAGGAGATCCCTTCAGAAAACCGGGGAGCTGTTTTTT. It yields the protein CASRRSLQKTGELFF. The rearrangement links TRBV6-2 or TRBV6-3 to TRBJ2-2; no clear D gene. The length of the CDR3 is 15 residues. Germline CDR1 reads MNHEY; CDR2 reads SVGEGT. Trimming pared 6 bases from V and 5 bases from J, leaving 16 bases between.

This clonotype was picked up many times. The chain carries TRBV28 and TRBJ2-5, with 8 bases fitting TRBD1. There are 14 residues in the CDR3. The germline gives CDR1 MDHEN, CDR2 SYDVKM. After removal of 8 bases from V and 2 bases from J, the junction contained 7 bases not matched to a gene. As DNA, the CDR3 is TGTGCCAGCCAAGCTCACAGGGGGCAAGAGACCCAGTACTTC. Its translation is CASQAHRGQETQYF.

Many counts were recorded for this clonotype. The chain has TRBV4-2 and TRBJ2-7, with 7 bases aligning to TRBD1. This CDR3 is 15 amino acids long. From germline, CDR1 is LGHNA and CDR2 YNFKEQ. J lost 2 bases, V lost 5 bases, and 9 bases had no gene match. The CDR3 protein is CASSTPSGQAYEQYF. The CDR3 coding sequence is TGTGCCAGCAGCACACCATCCGGACAGGCCTACGAGCAGTACTTC.

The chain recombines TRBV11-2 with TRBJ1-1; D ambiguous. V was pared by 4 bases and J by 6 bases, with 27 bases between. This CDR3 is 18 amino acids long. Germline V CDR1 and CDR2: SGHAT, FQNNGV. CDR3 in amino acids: CASSSVGSAGALSAEAFF. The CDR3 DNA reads TGTGCCAGCAGCTCAGTAGGGTCAGCCGGAGCCCTGAGCGCTGAAGCTTTCTTT.

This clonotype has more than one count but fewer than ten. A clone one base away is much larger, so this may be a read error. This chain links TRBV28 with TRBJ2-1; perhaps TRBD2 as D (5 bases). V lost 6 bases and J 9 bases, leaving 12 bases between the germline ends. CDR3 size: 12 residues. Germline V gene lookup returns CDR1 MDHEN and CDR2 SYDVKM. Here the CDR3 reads CASSRTRGEQFF. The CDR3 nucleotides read TGTGCCAGCAGCCGTACTAGAGGTGAGCAGTTCTTC.

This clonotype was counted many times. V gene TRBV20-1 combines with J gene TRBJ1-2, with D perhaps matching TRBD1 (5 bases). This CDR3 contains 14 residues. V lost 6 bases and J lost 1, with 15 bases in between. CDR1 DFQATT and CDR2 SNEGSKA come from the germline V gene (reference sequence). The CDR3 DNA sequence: TGCAGTGCCGAAGGGGAACGGATTAACTATGGCTACACCTTC. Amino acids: CSAEGERINYGYTF.

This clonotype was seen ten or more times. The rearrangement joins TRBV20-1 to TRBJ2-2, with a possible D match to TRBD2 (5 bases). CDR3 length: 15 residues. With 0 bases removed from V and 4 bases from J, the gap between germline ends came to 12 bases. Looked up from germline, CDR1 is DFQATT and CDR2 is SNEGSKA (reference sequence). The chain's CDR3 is CSARDPSAGTGELFF. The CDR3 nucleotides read TGCAGTGCTAGAGATCCATCCGCGGGCACCGGGGAGCTGTTTTTT.

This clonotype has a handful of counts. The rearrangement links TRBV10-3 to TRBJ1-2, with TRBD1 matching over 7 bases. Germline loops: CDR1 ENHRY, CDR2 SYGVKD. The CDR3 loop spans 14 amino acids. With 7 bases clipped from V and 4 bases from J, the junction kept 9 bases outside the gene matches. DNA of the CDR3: TGTGCCATCAAGGCCCCCGGGACAGTCTATGGCTACACCTTC. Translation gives CAIKAPGTVYGYTF.

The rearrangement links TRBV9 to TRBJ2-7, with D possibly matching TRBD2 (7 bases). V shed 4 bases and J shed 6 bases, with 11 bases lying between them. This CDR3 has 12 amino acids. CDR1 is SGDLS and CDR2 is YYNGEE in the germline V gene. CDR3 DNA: TGTGCCAGCAGCAGGGGGGGGAGCGAGCAGTACTTC. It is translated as CASSRGGSEQYF.

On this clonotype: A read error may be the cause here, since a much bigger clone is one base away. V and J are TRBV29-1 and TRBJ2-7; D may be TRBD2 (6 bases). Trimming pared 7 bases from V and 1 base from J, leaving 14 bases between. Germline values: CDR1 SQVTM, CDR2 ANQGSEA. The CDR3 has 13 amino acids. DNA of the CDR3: TGCAGCGGGATCGCAGGGACTTCCTACGAGCAGTACTTC. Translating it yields CSGIAGTSYEQYF.